The rows below give T cell receptor beta chains drawn from one sample of a study of CD8 T cells in ankylosing spondylitis. TCRdb reprocessed the 5' RACE reads via MiXCR and lists one record per CDR3 protein. The sample lists some 240,000 distinct CDR3 sequences; roughly a quarter were seen once. The sample was blood, either unsorted or a sorted T cell fraction (not recorded which). Source of these receptors: a male donor with ankylosing spondylitis or in good health (not recorded which). Both conserved end residues are part of each CDR3. Fields, in order: V gene, CDR3 length, D gene, J gene, clone size, CDR3 protein, CDR3 DNA. D genes are given only for firm matches. Expanded clones are given a class, and other clones once, few, many or no size at all.

TRBV10-1,15,TRBD1,TRBJ2-5,NA,CASSDGQGAWETQYF,TGCGCCAGCAGTGATGGACAGGGGGCATGGGAGACCCAGTACTTC
TRBV5-6,14,TRBD1,TRBJ2-1,NA,CASSLIDRGYEQFF,TGTGCCAGCAGCCTGATAGACAGGGGCTATGAGCAGTTCTTC
TRBV4-1,17,TRBD2,TRBJ2-3,NA,CASSQGDSGGGRDTQYF,TGCGCCAGCAGCCAAGGCGATAGCGGGGGGGGCCGAGATACGCAGTATTTT
TRBV7-3,16,NA,TRBJ2-7,few,CASSLDGGSGSYEQYF,TGTGCCAGCAGCTTAGATGGCGGGTCTGGCTCCTACGAGCAGTACTTC
TRBV20-1,15,TRBD1,TRBJ2-3,NA,CSATGTGGMPDTQYF,TGCAGTGCGACCGGGACAGGGGGCATGCCAGATACGCAGTATTTT
TRBV4-2,15,TRBD1,TRBJ1-2,NA,CASSQDVQGSYGYTF,TGTGCCAGCAGCCAAGACGTACAGGGGAGCTATGGCTACACCTTC
TRBV20-1,14,TRBD1,TRBJ2-3,NA,CSARDQGVIDTQYF,TGCAGTGCTAGAGATCAGGGGGTCATAGATACGCAGTATTTT
TRBV12-3/TRBV12-4,14,NA,TRBJ2-5,NA,CASSPQGGWETQYF,TGTGCCAGCAGTCCCCAGGGCGGCTGGGAGACCCAGTACTTC
TRBV28,15,NA,TRBJ1-6,many,CASHLDSYLSSPLHF,TGTGCCAGCCATTTGGACAGCTATCTCAGTTCACCCCTCCACTTT
TRBV20-1,17,NA,TRBJ1-2,many,CSARPDFLDIENYGYTF,TGCAGTGCTAGACCCGACTTCTTGGACATTGAAAACTATGGCTACACCTTC
TRBV29-1,11,TRBD1,TRBJ2-7,many,CSVHRGNEQYF,TGCAGCGTGCACAGGGGTAACGAGCAGTACTTC
TRBV12-3/TRBV12-4,16,NA,TRBJ1-4,NA,CASSLASQGRGEKLFF,TGTGCCAGCAGTTTAGCGAGTCAGGGACGGGGCGAAAAACTGTTTTTT
TRBV12-3/TRBV12-4,14,NA,TRBJ1-1,NA,CASSRRGSNTEAFF,TGTGCCAGCAGTCGCAGGGGTTCGAACACTGAAGCTTTCTTT
TRBV30,13,TRBD1,TRBJ2-7,NA,CAWSVQGSGEQYF,TGTGCCTGGAGTGTACAGGGGTCCGGCGAGCAGTACTTC
TRBV6-2/TRBV6-3,15,NA,TRBJ2-1,once,CASMSRDASYNEQFF,TGTGCCAGCATGAGCCGGGACGCCTCCTACAATGAGCAGTTCTTC
TRBV20-1,17,NA,TRBJ1-5,NA,CSAPDPGRWDSNQPQHF,TGCAGTGCGCCGGACCCCGGACGCTGGGATAGCAATCAGCCCCAGCATTTT
TRBV20-1,15,TRBD2,TRBJ2-1,NA,CSACDGTSISNEQFF,TGCAGTGCTTGTGACGGGACTAGTATATCCAATGAGCAGTTCTTC
TRBV6-1,13,NA,TRBJ2-3,NA,CASSEADTDTQYF,TGTGCCAGCAGTGAAGCCGACACAGATACGCAGTATTTT
TRBV6-5,13,NA,TRBJ1-6,many,CASGYRERSPLHF,TGTGCCAGCGGCTACAGGGAAAGATCACCCCTCCACTTT
TRBV12-3/TRBV12-4,14,NA,TRBJ1-2,many,CASSSTGAGSHYTF,TGTGCCAGCAGTTCGACAGGAGCGGGCTCCCACTACACCTTC